A single sample is the source of the 18 T cell receptor beta chains below, sequenced in a study of blood T cell repertoires in COVID-19. This table comes from immunoSEQ multiplex PCR, and its TCRdb copy is limited to in-frame clones, with some not included. The sample carries 290,000 or so clones, about four fifths recorded once. The sample was PBMCs or T cells enriched from blood (not recorded which). The source is a man aged 40-49 years who had been exposed to COVID-19.

The chain combines TRBV19 with TRBJ2-1, with unresolved D. The CDR3 has 12 amino acids. V was cut by 4 bases and J by 4 bases, with 5 bases left in between. In germline, CDR1 is LNHDA, CDR2 SQIVND (reference sequence). In DNA form, the CDR3 reads TGTGCCAGTAGTACGACTTACAATGAGCAGTTCTTC. Encoded protein: CASSTTYNEQFF.

The chain is built from TRBV14 and TRBJ2-7; D gene uncertain. V was shortened by 5 bases and J by 7 bases, with 15 bases between the two germline ends. Germline lookup yields CDR1 SGHDN and CDR2 FVKESK. The CDR3 is 13 amino acids. The CDR3 DNA follows: TGTGCCAGCAGCTTCCTAGGCTCTGGGGAGCAGTACTTC. It specifies CASSFLGSGEQYF.

The J gene is TRBJ2-7, the V gene TRBV27; 11 bases are a match to TRBD2. The length of the CDR3 is 15 residues. Losses at the gene ends were 5 bases for V and 6 bases for J; bases not matched to a gene: 9. Germline V gene lookup returns CDR1 MNHEY and CDR2 SMNVEV (reference sequence). Written as DNA, the CDR3 is TGTGCCAGCAGTACCCCGACTAGCGGGATGCTCGAGCAGTACTTC. Residues: CASSTPTSGMLEQYF.

This sequence joins TRBV5-6 and TRBJ1-4; D perhaps matches TRBD1 (6 bases). Per the germline V gene, CDR1 is SGHDT and CDR2 is YYEEEE. The CDR3 extends over 15 amino acids. The V gene lost 1 base and the J gene lost 7 bases, with 14 bases spanning the gap. This chain's CDR3 is CASSLTGNRGEKLFF. The CDR3 coding sequence is TGTGCCAGCAGCTTGACAGGGAATCGGGGTGAAAAACTGTTTTTT.

The chain joins TRBV4-1 to TRBJ1-5, with a weak D call TRBD1 (6 bases). The germline V gene has CDR1 MGHRA and CDR2 YSYEKL. The CDR3 runs to 16 residues. V was pared by 2 bases and J by 3 bases, with 14 bases between. The CDR3 nucleotides read TGCGCCAGCAGCCAACGCGAGGGGGGGCCCAATCAGCCCCAGCATTTT. Its protein product is CASSQREGGPNQPQHF.

The chain combines TRBV12-5 with TRBJ2-1; tentative D call: TRBD2 (5 bases). Germline V gene lookup returns CDR1 LGHNT and CDR2 FRNRAP. The CDR3 sequence is 15 residues long. V shed 6 bases and J shed 0 bases, with 12 bases lying between them. This CDR3 is CASGYGVSSYNEQFF. CDR3 bases: TGTGCTAGTGGGTACGGGGTTTCCTCCTACAATGAGCAGTTCTTC.

The chain couples TRBV9 to TRBJ2-2; 8 nucleotides agree with TRBD1. J was trimmed by 1 base and V by 0 bases; bases with no gene match: 2. Per germline, CDR1 SGDLS and CDR2 YYNGEE. The CDR3 has 16 amino acids. The CDR3 nucleotides read TGTGCCAGCAGCGTAGCCGGGACAGGGAACACCGGGGAGCTGTTTTTT. Translated: CASSVAGTGNTGELFF.

The rearrangement uses TRBV18 and TRBJ2-6; D ambiguous. Germline V lookup: CDR1 KGHSH, CDR2 LQKENI. V shed 6 bases and J shed 1 base, with 7 bases lying between them. CDR3 size: 14 residues. The CDR3, as DNA: TGTGCCAGCTCTACTTCTTCTGGGGCCAACGTCCTGACTTTC. It specifies CASSTSSGANVLTF.

The chain employs TRBV24-1 and TRBJ1-5; tentative D call: TRBD1 (5 bases). The germline V gene encodes CDR1 KGHDR and CDR2 SFDVKD. Trimming left V 9 bases short and J 3 bases short, with 8 bases between. This CDR3 contains 12 residues. CDR3 amino acids: CATGQPNQPQHF. The CDR3 region has the DNA TGTGCCACCGGACAACCCAATCAGCCCCAGCATTTT.

This clone was detected only a few times. This chain connects TRBV3-1 (or the pseudogene TRBV3-2) to TRBJ2-7; the match to TRBD2 covers 12 bases. Germline V CDR1 and CDR2: LGHDT, YNNKEL (reference sequence). Germline trimming cut 1 base from V and 1 base from J; bases unmatched to any gene: 11. CDR3 length: 19 residues. CDR3 sequence (DNA): TGTGCCAGCAGCCAAGCTCTAGGACTAGCGGGAACCTCATCCTACGAGCAGTACTTC. As protein: CASSQALGLAGTSSYEQYF.

A few counts support this clone. The chain links TRBV7-6 to TRBJ2-2; 9 nucleotides agree with TRBD2. Germline CDR1 reads SGHVS; CDR2 reads FNYEAQ. The CDR3 totals 16 residues. The V gene end was trimmed by 1 base and the J gene end by 1 base; junction bases not matched to a gene: 1. The chain's CDR3 is CASSLGSGGNTGELFF. CDR3 DNA sequence: TGTGCCAGCAGCTTAGGTAGCGGGGGGAACACCGGGGAGCTGTTTTTT.

The J gene is TRBJ1-3, the V gene TRBV2; 8 bases are shared with TRBD1. Per the germline V gene, CDR1 is SNHLY and CDR2 is FYNNEI. V lost 5 bases, J lost 7 bases, and 10 bases stayed unmatched. The CDR3 extends over 15 amino acids. The CDR3 spells CASSISGTGANTIYF. CDR3 sequence (DNA): TGTGCCAGCAGTATTTCTGGGACAGGAGCGAACACCATATATTTT. Variable domain in full (rest from reference TRBV2 and TRBJ1-3): EPEVTQTPSHQVTQMGQEVILRCVPISNHLYFYWYRQILGQKVEFLVSFYNNEISEKSEIFDDQFSVERPDGSNFTLKIRSTKLEDSAMYFCASSISGTGANTIYFGEGSWLTVV.

The rearrangement uses TRBV7-3 and TRBJ2-3; D unclear. Germline V gene data show CDR1 as SGHTA and CDR2 as FQGTGA. The CDR3 is 12 residues long. With 1 base removed from V and 4 bases from J, the gap between germline ends came to 3 bases. CDR3 protein: CASSLSADTQYF. The CDR3 coding sequence is TGTGCCAGCAGCTTAAGCGCAGATACGCAGTATTTT.

The V gene is TRBV2, the J gene TRBJ1-2; 7 bases fit TRBD1. The CDR3 contains 14 residues. V lost 11 bases to trimming and J lost 2 bases; unmatched junction nucleotides: 11. Germline V CDR1 and CDR2: SNHLY, FYNNEI. The CDR3 region is CAGQEGRRNYGYTF. The DNA of the CDR3 is TGTGCCGGACAGGAAGGACGTCGCAACTATGGCTACACCTTC.

The gene calls are TRBV4-2 and TRBJ1-6, with D maybe TRBD1 (5 bases). This CDR3 spans 18 amino acids. V lost 1 base and J 6 bases, leaving 19 bases between the germline ends. Per germline, CDR1 LGHNA and CDR2 YNFKEQ. DNA of the CDR3: TGTGCCAGCAGCCAAGGGGATACAGGTAAAGGTCCTAATTCACCCCTCCACTTT. It encodes CASSQGDTGKGPNSPLHF.

Here the CDR3 DNA reads TGTGCCAGCAGGGACAGTTCCTACGAGCAGTACTTC. Translation: CASRDSSYEQYF. This chain joins TRBV12-3 or TRBV12-4 and TRBJ2-7; a possible D gene is TRBD1 (6 bases). V lost 6 bases and J 1 base, leaving 7 bases between the germline ends. This CDR3 has 12 amino acids.

In its sample, this clone was seen a few times. This chain links TRBV19 with TRBJ1-2, with D tentatively TRBD1 (5 bases). The V and J ends lost 5 bases and 7 bases respectively, with 23 bases between them. The CDR3 length is 16 residues. CDR1 and CDR2 from the germline V gene are LNHDA and SQIVND (reference sequence). The CDR3 sequence: CASSAGGDLTQGGYTF. The CDR3 DNA follows: TGTGCCAGTAGTGCGGGGGGGGATCTGACTCAAGGTGGCTACACCTTC. Full variable domain (outside the CDR3, taken from reference TRBV19 and TRBJ1-2): DGGITQSPKYLFRKEGQNVTLSCEQNLNHDAMYWYRQDPGQGLRLIYYSQIVNDFQKGDIAEGYSVSREKKESFPLTVTSAQKNPTAFYLCASSAGGDLTQGGYTFGSGTRLTVV.

V is TRBV18 and J is TRBJ1-1, with TRBD1 matching 10 bases. This CDR3 is 15 amino acids long. V was pared by 2 bases and J by 5 bases, with 5 bases of the junction left unmatched. From germline, CDR1 is KGHSH and CDR2 LQKENI. CDR3 nucleotide sequence: TGTGCCAGCTCACCAGGACAGGGGGAATGGACTGAAGCTTTCTTT. Encoded protein: CASSPGQGEWTEAFF.